This T cell receptor beta chain was obtained from a study of T cell changes during pregnancy in multiple sclerosis. V lost 0 bases and J 6 bases, leaving 10 bases between the germline ends. CDR1 is SGHRS, CDR2 YFSETQ, per germline. This CDR3 spans 13 amino acids. Clones were sequenced by immunoSEQ multiplex PCR, and TCRdb holds only the in-frame ones, with some missing. The table lists tens of thousands of clones, 90% to 95% of them singletons, with roughly 4% in the top ten. The sequence was collected from a female donor in good health, serving as a control in a pregnancy study. Some clones in this sample may be carry-over from other donors' samples. Specimen: PBMCs, collected in the first trimester of pregnancy. This rearrangement joins TRBV5-1 to TRBJ2-7, with D tentatively TRBD1 (6 bases). CDR3 region: CASSLAGVGEQYF. CDR3 in DNA: TGCGCCAGCAGCTTGGCAGGGGTCGGCGAGCAGTACTTC.